The rows below give T cell receptor beta chains drawn from one sample of a study of response to subunit inactivated influenza vaccine. TCRdb recomputed calls from the RT-PCR reads with MiXCR, one row per CDR3 protein. The sample holds about 500,000 distinct CDR3 sequences, 15% to 20% seen once. The specimen comprised CD4+ T cells sorted from PBMCs, sampled roughly 24 months after vaccination. The receptors come from a man between 50 and 75 years old who received an inactivated influenza vaccine. CDR3s include the opening cysteine and the closing phenylalanine or tryptophan. D genes are given only for firm matches. The listing skips clone size in some rows; elsewhere it reads once, few, many or a size class.

D gene: -
J gene: TRBJ2-2
V gene: TRBV12-3/TRBV12-4
clone size: many
CDR3 protein: CASSVGGTVTGELFF
CDR3 DNA: TGTGCCAGCAGCGTCGGCGGGACAGTCACCGGGGAGCTGTTTTTT

D gene: TRBD1
J gene: TRBJ1-1
V gene: TRBV11-3
clone size: -
CDR3 protein: CASSPGTDMSTEAFF
CDR3 DNA: TGTGCCAGCAGCCCAGGGACAGATATGAGCACTGAAGCTTTCTTT

D gene: -
J gene: TRBJ1-5
V gene: TRBV3-1
clone size: -
CDR3 protein: CASSQGWGGQPQHF
CDR3 DNA: TGTGCCAGCAGCCAAGGATGGGGAGGACAGCCCCAGCATTTT

D gene: -
J gene: TRBJ2-7
V gene: TRBV20-1
clone size: -
CDR3 protein: CSADKPGVDWEQYF
CDR3 DNA: TGCAGTGCCGATAAGCCAGGGGTAGATTGGGAGCAGTACTTC

D gene: -
J gene: TRBJ2-7
V gene: TRBV7-8
clone size: few
CDR3 protein: CASSSTALLEQYF
CDR3 DNA: TGTGCCAGCAGCTCGACAGCCCTACTCGAGCAGTACTTC

D gene: TRBD1
J gene: TRBJ1-1
V gene: TRBV4-2
clone size: once
CDR3 protein: CASSQRDRGYEAFF
CDR3 DNA: TGTGCCAGCAGCCAAAGGGACAGGGGGTATGAAGCTTTCTTT

D gene: TRBD1
J gene: TRBJ1-3
V gene: TRBV27
clone size: -
CDR3 protein: CASRGGQGQGNTIYF
CDR3 DNA: TGTGCCAGCAGGGGCGGACAGGGGCAAGGAAACACCATATATTTT

D gene: TRBD1
J gene: TRBJ1-1
V gene: TRBV29-1
clone size: few
CDR3 protein: CSAATGVTEAFF
CDR3 DNA: TGCAGCGCCGCCACAGGGGTGACTGAAGCTTTCTTT

D gene: TRBD2
J gene: TRBJ2-5
V gene: TRBV28
clone size: -
CDR3 protein: CASGYGGSRQTQYF
CDR3 DNA: TGTGCCAGCGGCTATGGCGGGAGTAGACAGACCCAGTACTTC

D gene: TRBD2
J gene: TRBJ2-3
V gene: TRBV11-2
clone size: -
CDR3 protein: CASSFTLAGDTDTQYF
CDR3 DNA: TGTGCCAGCAGCTTCACACTAGCGGGAGACACAGATACGCAGTATTTT

D gene: TRBD1
J gene: TRBJ2-1
V gene: TRBV27
clone size: few
CDR3 protein: CASSLGQGRITYNEQFF
CDR3 DNA: TGTGCCAGCAGCCTGGGACAGGGCCGGATTACCTACAATGAGCAGTTCTTC

D gene: -
J gene: TRBJ1-1
V gene: TRBV12-3/TRBV12-4
clone size: many
CDR3 protein: CASSLQGVGTEAFF
CDR3 DNA: TGTGCCAGCAGTTTACAAGGGGTAGGGACTGAAGCTTTCTTT

D gene: TRBD2
J gene: TRBJ2-2
V gene: TRBV10-3
clone size: -
CDR3 protein: CAIRNSGRNAGELFF
CDR3 DNA: TGTGCCATCAGGAATAGCGGGAGGAACGCCGGGGAGCTGTTTTTT

D gene: TRBD2
J gene: TRBJ2-1
V gene: TRBV24-1
clone size: few
CDR3 protein: CATSDSLAGGDNEQFF
CDR3 DNA: TGTGCCACCAGTGATTCTCTAGCGGGAGGGGACAATGAGCAGTTCTTC

D gene: -
J gene: TRBJ1-1
V gene: TRBV19
clone size: few
CDR3 protein: CASSIQGLVTEAFF
CDR3 DNA: TGTGCCAGTAGTATACAGGGGTTGGTGACTGAAGCTTTCTTT

D gene: -
J gene: TRBJ2-7
V gene: TRBV3-1
clone size: -
CDR3 protein: CASSQAGDSYEQYF
CDR3 DNA: TGTGCCAGCAGCCAAGCGGGAGACTCCTACGAGCAGTACTTC

D gene: -
J gene: TRBJ2-3
V gene: TRBV5-1
clone size: -
CDR3 protein: CASSLGRQSTDTQYF
CDR3 DNA: TGCGCCAGCAGCTTGGGGAGACAGAGCACAGATACGCAGTATTTT

D gene: TRBD2
J gene: TRBJ2-1
V gene: TRBV5-1
clone size: -
CDR3 protein: CASSLSLAASGNEQFF
CDR3 DNA: TGCGCCAGCAGCTTGTCCCTAGCGGCGAGTGGTAATGAGCAGTTCTTC

D gene: TRBD2
J gene: TRBJ2-2
V gene: TRBV6-5
clone size: -
CDR3 protein: CASSYVGGDTGELFF
CDR3 DNA: TGTGCCAGCAGTTACGTCGGGGGGGACACCGGGGAGCTGTTTTTT

D gene: -
J gene: TRBJ2-7
V gene: TRBV3-1
clone size: many
CDR3 protein: CASSQVPYEQYF
CDR3 DNA: TGTGCCAGCAGCCAGGTCCCCTACGAGCAGTACTTC

D gene: -
J gene: TRBJ1-2
V gene: TRBV10-3
clone size: -
CDR3 protein: CAISESGGATNYGYTF
CDR3 DNA: TGTGCCATCAGTGAGTCTGGGGGAGCGACTAACTATGGCTACACCTTC

D gene: -
J gene: TRBJ2-3
V gene: TRBV24-1
clone size: many
CDR3 protein: CATSVSGRTDTQYF
CDR3 DNA: TGTGCCACCAGTGTAAGTGGGAGGACAGATACGCAGTATTTT

D gene: TRBD1
J gene: TRBJ2-3
V gene: TRBV5-1
clone size: -
CDR3 protein: CASSYPTGASTDTQYF
CDR3 DNA: TGCGCCAGCAGCTACCCGACAGGGGCTAGCACAGATACGCAGTATTTT

D gene: -
J gene: TRBJ1-2
V gene: TRBV4-3
clone size: -
CDR3 protein: CASSQDTLAGFNYGYTF
CDR3 DNA: TGCGCCAGCAGCCAAGATACGCTGGCAGGGTTCAACTATGGCTACACCTTC

D gene: TRBD1
J gene: TRBJ1-2
V gene: TRBV4-2
clone size: many
CDR3 protein: CASSQEQGRYGYTF
CDR3 DNA: TGTGCCAGCAGCCAGGAACAGGGGAGGTATGGCTACACCTTC

D gene: TRBD1
J gene: TRBJ2-6
V gene: TRBV11-1
clone size: few
CDR3 protein: CASSRQTGGYSGANVLTF
CDR3 DNA: TGTGCCAGCAGTCGCCAGACAGGGGGGTACTCTGGGGCCAACGTCCTGACTTTC

D gene: -
J gene: TRBJ2-7
V gene: TRBV20-1
clone size: -
CDR3 protein: CSARDIFGRTTYEQYF
CDR3 DNA: TGCAGTGCTAGAGATATTTTTGGCAGAACCACCTACGAGCAGTACTTC

D gene: -
J gene: TRBJ2-3
V gene: TRBV11-2
clone size: few
CDR3 protein: CASSLGRNSADTQYF
CDR3 DNA: TGTGCCAGCAGCTTAGGGCGTAATAGTGCAGATACGCAGTATTTT

D gene: -
J gene: TRBJ2-3
V gene: TRBV5-1
clone size: once
CDR3 protein: CASSIDRYTDTQYF
CDR3 DNA: TGCGCCAGCAGCATTGACAGATACACAGATACGCAGTATTTT

D gene: -
J gene: TRBJ2-7
V gene: TRBV7-3
clone size: few
CDR3 protein: CASSLYGTHEQYF
CDR3 DNA: TGTGCCAGCAGCTTATACGGGACCCACGAGCAGTACTTC

D gene: -
J gene: TRBJ1-4
V gene: TRBV5-5
clone size: -
CDR3 protein: CASSFIDGGYEKLFF
CDR3 DNA: TGTGCCAGCAGCTTTATCGATGGCGGCTATGAAAAACTGTTTTTT

D gene: -
J gene: TRBJ1-1
V gene: TRBV20-1
clone size: few
CDR3 protein: CSAIGPLTGQPMNTEAFF
CDR3 DNA: TGCAGTGCTATCGGGCCCCTAACTGGGCAACCAATGAACACTGAAGCTTTCTTT

D gene: -
J gene: TRBJ2-2
V gene: TRBV11-2
clone size: -
CDR3 protein: CASSLDSGIGELFF
CDR3 DNA: TGTGCCAGCAGCTTAGATTCGGGTATCGGGGAGCTGTTTTTT

D gene: TRBD2
J gene: TRBJ2-1
V gene: TRBV15
clone size: few
CDR3 protein: CATSRDSGRAGSYNEQFF
CDR3 DNA: TGTGCCACCAGCAGAGATAGCGGGAGGGCAGGCTCCTACAATGAGCAGTTCTTC

D gene: -
J gene: TRBJ2-5
V gene: TRBV7-2
clone size: -
CDR3 protein: CASSLAGWYQETQYF
CDR3 DNA: TGTGCCAGCAGCTTAGCAGGGTGGTACCAAGAGACCCAGTACTTC

D gene: -
J gene: TRBJ1-2
V gene: TRBV5-1
clone size: few
CDR3 protein: CASSYHREDGYTF
CDR3 DNA: TGCGCCAGCAGCTACCACAGGGAAGATGGCTACACCTTC

D gene: -
J gene: TRBJ1-5
V gene: TRBV7-6
clone size: few
CDR3 protein: CASSSRSTGGPQHF
CDR3 DNA: TGTGCCAGCAGCTCCAGATCGACCGGGGGACCCCAGCATTTT

D gene: TRBD2
J gene: TRBJ2-1
V gene: TRBV7-9
clone size: many
CDR3 protein: CASSTYGGGDYNEQFF
CDR3 DNA: TGTGCCAGCAGCACCTATGGCGGGGGGGATTACAATGAGCAGTTCTTC

D gene: -
J gene: TRBJ2-7
V gene: TRBV18
clone size: -
CDR3 protein: CASSPTSSDYEQYF
CDR3 DNA: TGTGCCAGCTCACCCACCTCTAGCGACTACGAGCAGTACTTC

D gene: TRBD2
J gene: TRBJ2-1
V gene: TRBV10-3
clone size: few
CDR3 protein: CAQCTSGSEDEQFF
CDR3 DNA: TGTGCCCAGTGCACTAGCGGGAGTGAGGATGAGCAGTTCTTC

D gene: -
J gene: TRBJ1-5
V gene: TRBV6-1
clone size: -
CDR3 protein: CASSAQSGEPQHF
CDR3 DNA: TGTGCCAGCAGTGCACAGTCAGGGGAGCCCCAGCATTTT

D gene: TRBD1
J gene: TRBJ2-1
V gene: TRBV12-3/TRBV12-4
clone size: -
CDR3 protein: CASSTGGTEQFF
CDR3 DNA: TGTGCCAGCAGCACAGGGGGCACTGAGCAGTTCTTC

D gene: -
J gene: TRBJ1-1
V gene: TRBV6-1
clone size: few
CDR3 protein: CASSDTLGYKDFEAFF
CDR3 DNA: TGTGCCAGCAGCGACACCCTTGGCTATAAAGATTTTGAAGCTTTCTTT

D gene: -
J gene: TRBJ1-3
V gene: TRBV6-5
clone size: -
CDR3 protein: CASSYSVWRAGNTIYF
CDR3 DNA: TGTGCCAGCAGTTACTCGGTCTGGCGGGCTGGAAACACCATATATTTT

D gene: TRBD1
J gene: TRBJ2-2
V gene: TRBV6-2/TRBV6-3
clone size: -
CDR3 protein: CASKKDRVNTGELFF
CDR3 DNA: TGTGCCAGCAAAAAAGACAGGGTGAACACCGGGGAGCTGTTTTTT

D gene: -
J gene: TRBJ2-3
V gene: TRBV11-1
clone size: -
CDR3 protein: CASREIGGTFENTDTQYF
CDR3 DNA: TGTGCCAGCCGTGAAATAGGCGGGACCTTTGAAAACACAGATACGCAGTATTTT

D gene: -
J gene: TRBJ2-5
V gene: TRBV9
clone size: -
CDR3 protein: CASSVDSYQETQYF
CDR3 DNA: TGTGCCAGCAGCGTAGACAGTTACCAAGAGACCCAGTACTTC

D gene: TRBD1
J gene: TRBJ1-3
V gene: TRBV7-2
clone size: few
CDR3 protein: CASTLGTGLANTIYF
CDR3 DNA: TGTGCCAGCACGCTTGGGACAGGGTTGGCAAACACCATATATTTT

D gene: TRBD1
J gene: TRBJ2-2
V gene: TRBV20-1
clone size: few
CDR3 protein: CSARAGTGSTGELFF
CDR3 DNA: TGCAGTGCTAGAGCCGGGACAGGGTCGACCGGGGAGCTGTTTTTT

D gene: -
J gene: TRBJ2-7
V gene: TRBV5-1
clone size: few
CDR3 protein: CASRPGTDEQYF
CDR3 DNA: TGCGCCAGCAGGCCTGGAACTGACGAGCAGTACTTC

D gene: TRBD1
J gene: TRBJ2-1
V gene: TRBV6-2/TRBV6-3
clone size: -
CDR3 protein: CASSYGTGGRNEQFF
CDR3 DNA: TGTGCCAGCAGTTATGGGACAGGGGGTAGGAATGAGCAGTTCTTC

D gene: TRBD1
J gene: TRBJ2-7
V gene: TRBV5-1
clone size: -
CDR3 protein: CACSPWTGPGEQYF
CDR3 DNA: TGCGCCTGCAGCCCCTGGACAGGACCCGGGGAGCAGTACTTC

D gene: TRBD1
J gene: TRBJ2-3
V gene: TRBV20-1
clone size: -
CDR3 protein: CSAKLPGTAEEYF
CDR3 DNA: TGCAGTGCTAAGCTCCCCGGGACAGCAGAAGAGTATTTT

D gene: TRBD1
J gene: TRBJ1-5
V gene: TRBV5-6
clone size: -
CDR3 protein: CASRRQGLGNQPQHF
CDR3 DNA: TGTGCCAGCCGCAGACAGGGCCTCGGCAATCAGCCCCAGCATTTT

D gene: -
J gene: TRBJ2-1
V gene: TRBV7-9
clone size: few
CDR3 protein: CASSRFGNEQFF
CDR3 DNA: TGTGCCAGCAGCCGTTTTGGGAATGAGCAGTTCTTC

D gene: -
J gene: TRBJ2-2
V gene: TRBV7-2
clone size: few
CDR3 protein: CASRKSGTNTGELFF
CDR3 DNA: TGTGCCAGCAGGAAGAGCGGAACGAACACCGGGGAGCTGTTTTTT